Shown below are 24 T cell receptor beta chains from a single sample sequenced in a study of blood T cell repertoires in COVID-19. Libraries were prepared by immunoSEQ multiplex PCR; TCRdb keeps only in-frame clonotypes and omits some of them. Here the sample spans about 99,000 clones, around 85% being singletons. The sequenced sample consisted of peripheral blood. The receptors originated from a woman aged 80 or older with active or convalescent COVID-19.

The genes are TRBV7-9 and TRBJ1-1; D not resolved. Trimming pared 3 bases from V and 10 bases from J, leaving 9 bases between. This CDR3 comprises 11 residues. CDR1 and CDR2 from the germline V gene are SEHNR and FQNEAQ (reference sequence). The CDR3 here is CASSFEATAFF. CDR3 coding DNA: TGTGCCAGCAGCTTTGAAGCGACAGCTTTCTTT.

The J gene is TRBJ1-4, the V gene TRBV29-1, with 8 bases lining up with TRBD1. The V segment lost 6 bases and the J segment 7 bases; nucleotides outside the gene matches: 7. CDR1 is SQVTM, CDR2 ANQGSEA, per germline. There are 13 residues in the CDR3. The CDR3 region has the DNA TGCAGCGTCCAGACAGGGGCGCCTGAAAAACTGTTTTTT. It encodes CSVQTGAPEKLFF.

The chain links TRBV28 to TRBJ1-2, with 7 bases aligning to TRBD1. The CDR3 has 13 residues. The germline V gene encodes CDR1 MDHEN and CDR2 SYDVKM. V dropped 5 bases and J dropped 4; count of bases not matched to a gene: 4. CDR3: CASSPAGGYGYTF. As DNA, the CDR3 is TGTGCCAGCAGTCCCGCAGGGGGCTATGGCTACACCTTC.

The genes are TRBV19 and TRBJ2-7; 7 bases align to TRBD2. V shed 3 bases, J shed 3 bases, and the junction held 8 bases outside the gene matches. Germline values: CDR1 LNHDA, CDR2 SQIVND (reference sequence). The CDR3 loop spans 15 amino acids. DNA for the CDR3: TGTGCCAGTAGTATTTACGGTACGGGGGGCTACGAGCAGTACTTC. It codes for CASSIYGTGGYEQYF.

J is TRBJ1-1 and V is TRBV6-1; D is undetermined. Trimming removed 3 bases at V and 0 bases at J, with 11 bases between. Looked up from germline, CDR1 is MNHNS and CDR2 is SASEGT. The CDR3 loop spans 15 amino acids. CDR3 region: CASSDAVGLNTEAFF. CDR3 sequence (DNA): TGTGCCAGCAGTGATGCGGTAGGATTGAACACTGAAGCTTTCTTT.

About this clone itself: An end of the junction does not agree with germline; a read error may underlie this. The chain is built from TRBV19 and TRBJ1-1, with 9 bases identical to TRBD1. The germline V gene encodes CDR1 LNHDA and CDR2 SQIVND (reference sequence). This CDR3 has 15 amino acids. Here the CDR3 DNA reads TGTGCCAGTAGTACCCTCTCTACAGGGGGCGCTGAGGCTTTCTTT. It translates to CASSTLSTGGAEAFF.

The chain has TRBV5-6 and TRBJ1-2, with unresolved D. CDR1 and CDR2 (germline): SGHDT, YYEEEE. This CDR3 is 16 amino acids long. The V and J ends lost 0 bases and 4 bases respectively, with 16 bases between them. This CDR3 is CASSLGMGLPTYGYTF. For the CDR3, the DNA is TGTGCCAGCAGCTTGGGAATGGGCCTCCCAACCTATGGCTACACCTTC.

The chain links TRBV11-3 to TRBJ2-1; the D gene is possibly TRBD1 (5 bases). The germline CDR1 and CDR2 sequences are SGHNT and YENEEA. Trimming removed 3 bases at V and 4 bases at J, with 7 bases between. CDR3 length equals 13 residues. DNA of the CDR3: TGTGCCAGCAGCTTGTCAGGGTACAATGAGCAGTTCTTC. Translated, it gives CASSLSGYNEQFF.

This rearrangement joins TRBV20-1 to TRBJ2-7; no clear D gene. V dropped 3 bases and J dropped 0 bases, with 9 bases sitting between them. The germline V gene has CDR1 DFQATT and CDR2 SNEGSKA (reference sequence). The CDR3 length is 13 residues. The CDR3 loop is CSASGQISYEQYF. In DNA, the CDR3 is TGCAGTGCTAGTGGGCAGATCTCCTACGAGCAGTACTTC.

This chain uses TRBV7-2 with TRBJ1-2; possibly TRBD1 for D (6 bases). Germline V gene lookup returns CDR1 SGHTA and CDR2 FQGNSA. The CDR3 runs to 16 residues. V was shortened by 1 base and J by 2 bases, with 14 bases between the two germline ends. This CDR3 is CASSLERGTVNYGYTF. The CDR3 region has the DNA TGTGCCAGCAGCTTAGAAAGGGGGACGGTGAACTATGGCTACACCTTC.

This chain links TRBV7-8 with TRBJ1-6; maybe TRBD1 (5 bases). This CDR3 region has 15 residues. V dropped 5 bases and J dropped 7 bases, with 15 bases sitting between them. Germline V gene lookup returns CDR1 SGHVS and CDR2 FQNEAQ. In nucleotides, the CDR3 is TGTGCCAGCAGCCTCGATGGGGGAGGGAATTCACCCCTCCACTTT. Its protein is CASSLDGGGNSPLHF.

This clone is a singleton in its sample. The chain joins TRBV18 to TRBJ2-7, with D maybe TRBD1 (5 bases). CDR1 and CDR2 from the germline V gene are KGHSH and LQKENI. This CDR3 has 13 amino acids. With 1 base removed from V and 5 bases from J, the gap between germline ends came to 9 bases. CDR3 amino acids: CASSPRIGDEQYF. For the CDR3, the DNA is TGTGCCAGCTCACCACGTATAGGGGACGAGCAGTACTTC.

This clone occurred a few times. The chain carries TRBV19 and TRBJ2-7; 12 positions match TRBD2. Germline CDR1 reads LNHDA; CDR2 reads SQIVND (reference sequence). The length of the CDR3 is 17 residues. V trimming: 8 bases; J trimming: 6 bases; junction bases outside the gene matches: 17. DNA of the CDR3: TGTGCCAGTTCGGAGGGGGAACTAGCGGGAGGAGATTTCGAGCAGTACTTC. Residues: CASSEGELAGGDFEQYF.

The rearrangement links TRBV4-3 to TRBJ1-4; the D is unclear. Per the germline V gene, CDR1 is LGHNA and CDR2 is YSLEER. V was cut by 4 bases and J by 8 bases, with 20 bases left in between. The CDR3 is 16 amino acids. The CDR3 is CASSLGLSSLGEKLFF. DNA of the CDR3: TGCGCCAGCAGCCTTGGCCTCTCTAGCCTGGGGGAAAAACTGTTTTTT.

The chain uses TRBV28 and TRBJ1-5; no reliable D call. The V and J ends lost 4 bases and 11 bases respectively, with 15 bases between them. The CDR3 spans 13 residues. Germline V gives CDR1 MDHEN, CDR2 SYDVKM. CDR3 sequence (DNA): TGTGCCAGCAGTTCTAGGACGGTCGGGGCCCAGCATTTT. Translated: CASSSRTVGAQHF.

The chain joins TRBV5-1 to TRBJ2-5; the D is unclear. The CDR3 loop spans 11 amino acids. Trimming stripped 3 bases from V and 3 bases from J, with 3 bases between. In germline, CDR1 is SGHRS, CDR2 YFSETQ. CDR3 nucleotides: TGCGCCAGCAGCTATAAAGAGACCCAGTACTTC. This codes for CASSYKETQYF.

The chain carries TRBV2 and TRBJ2-7; D ambiguous. The CDR3 consists of 14 residues. Trimming shortened V by 5 bases and J by 3 bases, and 14 bases separated the two germline ends. Per the germline V gene, CDR1 is SNHLY and CDR2 is FYNNEI. CDR3 in amino acids: CASSPTRLSYEQYF. The CDR3 DNA reads TGTGCCAGCAGTCCTACCCGATTGAGCTACGAGCAGTACTTC.

The chain combines TRBV28 with TRBJ2-5; D may be TRBD2 (7 bases). Germline CDR1 is MDHEN and CDR2 is SYDVKM. There are 15 residues in the CDR3. V gave up 5 bases and J gave up 5 bases, with 18 bases separating them. In DNA form, the CDR3 reads TGTGCCAGCAGTACCCCGAGTGAGGGGGGGGAGACCCAGTACTTC. This gives the protein CASSTPSEGGETQYF. Combining the CDR3 with reference TRBV28 and TRBJ2-5 gives the whole variable domain DVKVTQSSRYLVKRTGEKVFLECVQDMDHENMFWYRQDPGLGLRLIYFSYDVKMKEKGDIPEGYSVSREKKERFSLILESASTNQTSMYLCASSTPSEGGETQYFGPGTRLLVL.

The chain uses TRBV4-3 and TRBJ2-3, with D tentatively TRBD1 (6 bases). V was shortened by 4 bases and J by 3 bases, with 14 bases between the two germline ends. Looked up from germline, CDR1 is LGHNA and CDR2 is YSLEER. The CDR3 length is 15 residues. The CDR3 loop reads CASSPGTRVTDTQYF. DNA for the CDR3: TGCGCCAGCAGCCCCGGGACACGTGTAACAGATACGCAGTATTTT.

This chain connects TRBV7-9 to TRBJ1-2; tentative D call: TRBD1 (6 bases). CDR3 length: 19 residues. The ends were cut back, 5 bases at V and 4 bases at J, with 29 bases in the middle. The germline gives CDR1 SEHNR, CDR2 FQNEAQ (reference sequence). The CDR3 protein is CASSPPQRVGGALFYGYTF. Here the CDR3 DNA reads TGTGCCAGCAGCCCCCCTCAGAGGGTAGGGGGGGCACTCTTCTATGGCTACACCTTC.

This chain uses TRBV21-1 with TRBJ2-3; TRBD1 was called by the table and not checked on the DNA. TRBV21-1 has pseudogene status. This CDR3 contains 15 residues. The CDR3 DNA reads as TGTGCCAGCATGGGGCAGTCCCCCTACACAGATACGCAGTATTTT. Translating it yields CASMGQSPYTDTQYF.

V and J are TRBV28 and TRBJ1-3; no clear D gene. Looked up from germline, CDR1 is MDHEN and CDR2 is SYDVKM. With 1 base removed from V and 2 bases from J, the gap between germline ends came to 15 bases. This CDR3 region has 17 residues. CDR3 coding DNA: TGTGCCAGCAGTTTATCGGGAAGACGTGTAACTGGAAACACCATATATTTT. The encoded protein is CASSLSGRRVTGNTIYF.

The chain employs TRBV15 and TRBJ1-2; a weak D match, TRBD1 (6 bases). The germline V gene has CDR1 LNHNV and CDR2 YYDKDF (reference sequence). The germline V and J ends were trimmed by 5 bases and 0 bases, with 16 bases remaining between them. The CDR3 runs 16 residues. The CDR3 nucleotides are TGTGCCACCAGCCCCCGGGGGGCCGGAACTAACTATGGCTACACCTTC. This translates into CATSPRGAGTNYGYTF.

This chain uses TRBV28 with TRBJ1-5, with TRBD1 as a possible D gene (6 bases). CDR1 and CDR2 (germline): MDHEN, SYDVKM. The CDR3 has 13 residues. V shed 6 bases and J shed 2 bases, with 8 bases lying between them. DNA for the CDR3: TGTGCCAGCAGACCAGGGGGCAATCAGCCCCAGCATTTT. Translating it yields CASRPGGNQPQHF.